This T cell receptor beta chain was identified during a study of T-cell memory formation after mild COVID-19. Comment on this clonotype: Its specificity is not known.

Study-level points and caveats: Day 15 to 85 contracting clones showed balanced CD4/CD8; later expanders leaned CD4+. Those CD4+ clones that contracted were mainly in CM and EM (CD8+ ones in EMRA).

Trimming removed 4 bases from V and 6 bases from J, with 13 bases in between. This CDR3 has 13 amino acids. The V gene's germline CDR1 is SGHVS and CDR2 FNYEAQ. Using constant-segment primers, 5'RACE produced TCR alpha and TCR beta cDNA libraries carrying sample barcodes and UMIs. TCRdb fed the 5' RACE reads into MiXCR, producing one record per CDR3 protein. The sample carries about 90,000 distinct CDR3 sequences, approximately 15% recorded once. The source material was PBMCs or a T cell subset sorted from them (not recorded which). The chain joins TRBV7-6 to TRBJ2-7; no reliable D call. The clonotype originates from a man between 18 and 29 years old who had mild COVID-19 (a few samples of this study predate the infection). Cell type and time point are not known. The CDR3: CASSSASRAEQYF. CDR3 DNA sequence: TGTGCCAGCAGCTCGGCCAGTAGGGCCGAGCAGTACTTC.